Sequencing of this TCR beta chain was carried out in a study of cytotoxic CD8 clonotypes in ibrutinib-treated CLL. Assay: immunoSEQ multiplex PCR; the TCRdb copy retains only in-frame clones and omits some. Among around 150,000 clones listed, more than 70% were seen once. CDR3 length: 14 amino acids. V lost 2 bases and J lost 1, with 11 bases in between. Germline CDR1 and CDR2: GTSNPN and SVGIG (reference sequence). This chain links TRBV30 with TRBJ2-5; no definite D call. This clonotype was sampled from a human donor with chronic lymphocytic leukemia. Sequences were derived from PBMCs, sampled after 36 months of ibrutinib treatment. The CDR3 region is CAWSRANIQETQYF. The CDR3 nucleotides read TGTGCCTGGAGTAGGGCGAATATCCAAGAGACCCAGTACTTC.